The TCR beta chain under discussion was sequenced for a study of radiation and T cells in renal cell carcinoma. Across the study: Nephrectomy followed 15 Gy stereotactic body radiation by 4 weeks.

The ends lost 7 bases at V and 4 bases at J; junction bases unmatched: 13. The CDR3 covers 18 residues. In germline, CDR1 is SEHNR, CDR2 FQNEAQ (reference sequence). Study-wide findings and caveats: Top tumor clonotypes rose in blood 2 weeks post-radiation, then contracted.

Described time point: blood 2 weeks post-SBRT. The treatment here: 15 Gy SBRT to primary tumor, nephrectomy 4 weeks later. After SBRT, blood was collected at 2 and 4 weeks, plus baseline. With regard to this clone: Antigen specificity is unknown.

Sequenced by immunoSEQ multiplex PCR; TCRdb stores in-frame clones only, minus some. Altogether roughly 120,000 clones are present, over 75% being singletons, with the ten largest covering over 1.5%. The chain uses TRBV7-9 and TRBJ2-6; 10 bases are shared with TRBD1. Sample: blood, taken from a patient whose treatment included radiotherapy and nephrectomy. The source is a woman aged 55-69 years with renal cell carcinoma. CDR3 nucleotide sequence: TGTGCCAGCAACCCAGGGGGGGACAGGGGAGACGGGGCCAACGTCCTGACTTTC. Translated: CASNPGGDRGDGANVLTF.